A selection of T cell receptor beta chains follows, all from one sample in a study of blood T cell repertoires in COVID-19. Assay used: immunoSEQ multiplex PCR; TCRdb lists only in-frame clones, some missing. The repertoire holds tens of thousands of clones, around 91% seen once, with 1.9% in the top ten. Specimen: peripheral blood. All receptors derive from a woman aged 50 to 60 in a cohort sampled during active COVID-19. The CDR3 runs from the conserved cysteine through the conserved F or W. The D gene is left open where the match is weak. The size entry is marked missing in some rows and otherwise reads once, few, many or a size class.

J gene	D gene	clone size	V gene	CDR3 DNA	CDR3 protein
TRBJ2-7	TRBD2	.	TRBV6-5	TGTGCCAGCAGTACGTGGGGTAGCGGGATCTACGAGCAGTACTTC	CASSTWGSGIYEQYF
TRBJ2-2	TRBD2	.	TRBV10-2	TGCGCCAGCAAAGGCCAGACTAGCGCCATCGGCGGGGAGCTGTTTTTT	CASKGQTSAIGGELFF
TRBJ2-1	.	.	TRBV11-2	TGTGCCAGCAGCTTAAAGCGGTGGCAGAATAGGTACAATGAGCAGTTCTTC	CASSLKRWQNRYNEQFF
TRBJ2-5	TRBD2	few	TRBV27	TGTGCCAGCCGTAGGGCGGCTAGCGGGGGGGTAGAGACCCAGTACTTC	CASRRAASGGVETQYF
TRBJ1-2	TRBD1	once	TRBV5-1	TGCGCCAGCAGCTCCACAGGGGGCTTATCGGATGGCTACACCTTC	CASSSTGGLSDGYTF
TRBJ2-5	.	.	TRBV7-7	TGTGCTAGCACCTGTGCCCAGCTGGACAGCATCCAAGAGACCCAGTACTTC	CASTCAQLDSIQETQYF
TRBJ2-7	TRBD1	.	TRBV29-1	TGCAGCGTTGAAGAGTTGGGGACAGGAGGCTACGAGCAGTACTTC	CSVEELGTGGYEQYF
TRBJ2-3	TRBD2	once	TRBV28	TGTGCCAGCAGTTCTAGGACTAGCGGGAGTAGAAGAACAGATACGCAGTATTTT	CASSSRTSGSRRTDTQYF
TRBJ1-5	TRBD1	.	TRBV18	TGTGCCAGCTCACGACAGGGGGAGCCCCAGCATTTT	CASSRQGEPQHF
TRBJ1-1	.	.	TRBV5-1	TGCGCCAGCAGCTATCACAGGAGTACGGAAGCTTTCTTT	CASSYHRSTEAFF
TRBJ2-3	TRBD2	.	TRBV11-3	TGTGCCAGCAGCTTAGTAGGGACTAGCGGGTCAGATACGCAGTATTTT	CASSLVGTSGSDTQYF
TRBJ2-4	.	.	TRBV3-1/TRBV3-2	TGTGCCAGCAGTGCGTCAGCGTTGTTCGGGGGCATTCAGTACTTC	CASSASALFGGIQYF
TRBJ2-3	TRBD2	.	TRBV7-3	TGTGCCAGCAGCAGGAAGGCTAGCGGGAGGGTAGGGTTCACAGATACGCAGTATTTT	CASSRKASGRVGFTDTQYF
TRBJ2-7	.	once	TRBV3-1/TRBV3-2	TGTGCCAGCAGCCAAGATCTGACAGCGAACTCCTACGAGCAGTACTTC	CASSQDLTANSYEQYF
TRBJ1-3	TRBD1	.	TRBV7-8	TGTGCCAGCAGCGAACGGGACAGTTCCTCTGGAAACACCATATATTTT	CASSERDSSSGNTIYF
TRBJ1-5	.	few	TRBV5-6	TGTGCCAGCAGCTGGACTGGAAATAGCAATCAGCCCCAGCATTTT	CASSWTGNSNQPQHF
TRBJ1-4	TRBD1	.	TRBV4-1	TGCGCCAGCAGCCAAGAGGGCAGGGGGCGGGAAAAGCTGTTTTTT	CASSQEGRGREKLFF
TRBJ1-2	TRBD1	.	TRBV28	TGTGCCAGCAGGGGACAGATGGAAGGAGGCTACACCTTC	CASRGQMEGGYTF
TRBJ2-7	TRBD1	few	TRBV10-1	TGCGCCAGCAGTGAAAGGACAGGGGTGTACGAGCAGTACTTC	CASSERTGVYEQYF
TRBJ2-7	TRBD2	.	TRBV4-1	TGCGCCAGCAGCAGCCACCTGGGGGGGTCCCTAGCCTACGAGCAGTACTTC	CASSSHLGGSLAYEQYF
TRBJ2-5	TRBD1	.	TRBV5-4	TGTGCCAGCAGCTTGAGGAAGTCTACAGGGGGAGTTGAGACCCAGTACTTC	CASSLRKSTGGVETQYF
TRBJ2-2	.	few	TRBV3-1/TRBV3-2	TGTGCCAGCAGCCAAGATGGGGGGGCTACCGGGGAGCTGTTTTTT	CASSQDGGATGELFF
TRBJ2-2	.	.	TRBV5-1	TGCGCCAGCTCTTCTAGGGGGACCGGGGAGCTGTTTTTT	CASSSRGTGELFF
TRBJ2-3	TRBD1	.	TRBV5-1	TGCGCCAGCAGGCCGACACAGGGGGCCACAGATACGCAGTATTTT	CASRPTQGATDTQYF
TRBJ2-6	.	.	TRBV24-1	TGTGCCACCAGTGGGGCAGGGTCTTCTGGGGCCAACGTCCTGACTTTC	CATSGAGSSGANVLTF
TRBJ2-1	.	once	TRBV5-1	TGCGCCAGCAGCCCCCTGACTACCCAGCCCTACAATGAGCAGTTCTTC	CASSPLTTQPYNEQFF
TRBJ2-7	.	.	TRBV28	TGTGCCAGCAGCCACTTAAAGAGGACACGGTACTCCTACGAGCAGTACTTC	CASSHLKRTRYSYEQYF
TRBJ1-1	.	.	TRBV3-1/TRBV3-2	TGTGCCAGCAGCACCCGACAGACTGAAGCTTTCTTT	CASSTRQTEAFF
TRBJ2-3	.	.	TRBV10-3	TGTGCCATCAGTAACCGGGACAAGTCCACAGATACGCAGTATTTT	CAISNRDKSTDTQYF
TRBJ1-2	.	.	TRBV2	TGTGCCAGCAGTCTCGACCAGGACTATGGCTACACCTTC	CASSLDQDYGYTF
TRBJ2-1	.	.	TRBV7-8	TGTGCCAGCAGCTCCCCGGGGGGCGGTGAGCAGTTCTTC	CASSSPGGGEQFF
TRBJ1-2	.	.	TRBV13	TGTGCCAGCAGACAAGCCCGGGACAACATCGATGGCTACACCTTC	CASRQARDNIDGYTF
TRBJ2-2	.	few	TRBV5-1	TGCGCCAGCAGCCCGCTAGCAACGAACACCGGGGAGCTGTTTTTT	CASSPLATNTGELFF
TRBJ2-7	.	once	TRBV6-1	TGTGCCAGCAGTGAAGCGGGGGGGGCGCAGGGGCAGTACTTC	CASSEAGGAQGQYF
TRBJ2-4	.	.	TRBV28	TGTGCCAGCAGTTCCGTCCCTCTAGGCATTCAGTACTTC	CASSSVPLGIQYF
TRBJ1-3	TRBD1	.	TRBV3-1/TRBV3-2	TGTGCCAGCAGCCAATCAATTAGATTACAGGGGGCTGGAAACACCATATATTTT	CASSQSIRLQGAGNTIYF
TRBJ2-7	.	.	TRBV18	TGTGCCAGCTCACCACCGGCAGGGCCCATTGGAGAGCAGTACTTC	CASSPPAGPIGEQYF
TRBJ1-3	TRBD1	.	TRBV5-1	TGCGCCAGCAGGCCCGGGACAGGGACCTCTGGAAACACCATATATTTT	CASRPGTGTSGNTIYF
TRBJ1-2	TRBD1	.	TRBV10-3	TGTGCCATCAGGATCCTGTCGACAGGGAAGGGGCCTAACTATGGCTACACCTTC	CAIRILSTGKGPNYGYTF
TRBJ1-6	TRBD1	.	TRBV2	TGTGCCAGCAGGTCAGGGACAGGGGTTTCACCCCTCCACTTT	CASRSGTGVSPLHF
TRBJ1-5	TRBD1	.	TRBV19	TGTGCCAGTAGTGGACAGGGGTCGGTTCGCAATCAGCCCCAGCATTTT	CASSGQGSVRNQPQHF
TRBJ1-3	.	.	TRBV3-1/TRBV3-2	TGTGCCAGCAGTCCCAACTCTGGAAACACCATATATTTT	CASSPNSGNTIYF
TRBJ1-5	.	.	TRBV5-4	TGTGCCAGCAGCTGGGCTCCCAATCAGCCCCAGCATTTT	CASSWAPNQPQHF
TRBJ2-5	TRBD2	.	TRBV5-1	TGCGCCAGCAGCTTGGGGGCGGGAGCTTACGAGACCCAGTACTTC	CASSLGAGAYETQYF
TRBJ2-2	TRBD1	.	TRBV3-1/TRBV3-2	TGTGCCAGCAGCCAAGAAGTGGGACAGGGAGGCTCCGGGGAGCTGTTTTTT	CASSQEVGQGGSGELFF
TRBJ2-2	.	once	TRBV7-3	TGTGCCAGCAGCTTAGCGCCAAGCACCGGGGAGCTGTTTTTT	CASSLAPSTGELFF
TRBJ2-7	TRBD2	.	TRBV5-1	TGCGCCAGCAGCCTTCGGACTAGCGGGGGATCCAACGAGCAGTACTTC	CASSLRTSGGSNEQYF
TRBJ1-2	.	.	TRBV7-8	TGTGCCAGCAGCTTGGGGGAGGATGGCTACACCTTC	CASSLGEDGYTF
TRBJ2-7	.	few	TRBV5-1	TGCGCCAGCAGCTGGATGACAGGCCTGGACTACGAGCAGTACTTC	CASSWMTGLDYEQYF
TRBJ1-5	.	.	TRBV28	TGTGCCAGCAGTATCCCGGGGAACGGCAATCAGCCCCAGCATTTT	CASSIPGNGNQPQHF
TRBJ1-4	TRBD1	.	TRBV27	TGTGCCAGCAGTTCCGACAGGGAACGAGAGGGTGGAAAACTGTTTTTT	CASSSDREREGGKLFF
TRBJ2-1	.	.	TRBV18	TGTGCCAGCTCACTCCGGTCGCACGGGGAGCAGTTCTTC	CASSLRSHGEQFF
TRBJ2-5	.	.	TRBV19	TGTGCCAGTAGTGTGGGCCCTACCCAAGAGACCCAGTACTTC	CASSVGPTQETQYF